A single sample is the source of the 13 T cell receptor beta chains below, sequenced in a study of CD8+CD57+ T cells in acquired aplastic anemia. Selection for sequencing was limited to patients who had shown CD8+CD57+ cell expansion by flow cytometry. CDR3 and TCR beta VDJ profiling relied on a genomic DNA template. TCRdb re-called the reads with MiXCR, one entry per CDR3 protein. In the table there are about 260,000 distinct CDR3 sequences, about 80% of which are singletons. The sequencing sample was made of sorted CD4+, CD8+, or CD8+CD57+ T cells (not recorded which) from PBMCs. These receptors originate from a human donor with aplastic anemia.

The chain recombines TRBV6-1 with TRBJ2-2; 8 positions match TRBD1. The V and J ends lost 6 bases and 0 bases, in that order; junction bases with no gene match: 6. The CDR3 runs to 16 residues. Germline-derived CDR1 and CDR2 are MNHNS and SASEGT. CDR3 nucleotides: TGTGCCAGCAGGACACCGGGACAGGCGAACACCGGGGAGCTGTTTTTT. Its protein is CASRTPGQANTGELFF.

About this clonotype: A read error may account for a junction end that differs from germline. CDR3 loop: CASSFRPACTAPSF. As DNA, the CDR3 is TGTGCCAGCAGCTTTCGTCCAGCCTGCACAGCCCCTTCCTTT. J is TRBJ1-1 and V is TRBV7-3, with no clear D. Germline V CDR1 and CDR2: SGHTA, FQGTGA. This CDR3 is 14 amino acids long.

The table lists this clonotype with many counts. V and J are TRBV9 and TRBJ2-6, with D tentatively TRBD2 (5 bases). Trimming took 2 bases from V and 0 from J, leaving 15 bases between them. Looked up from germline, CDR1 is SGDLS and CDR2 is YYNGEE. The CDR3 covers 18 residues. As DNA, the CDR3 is TGTGCCAGCAGCGTGGACGCACGAAGCGGCTCTGGGGCCAACGTCCTGACTTTC. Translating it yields CASSVDARSGSGANVLTF.

The CDR3 coding sequence is TGTGCCAGCAGCTTGGGGGAGGGCAATTCACCCCTCCACTTT. Protein: CASSLGEGNSPLHF. The chain couples TRBV5-6 to TRBJ1-6; unclear D gene. V lost 0 bases and J lost 7, with 8 bases in between. The CDR3 has 14 residues. From germline, CDR1 is SGHDT and CDR2 YYEEEE.

The CDR3 here is CASSVDGGGGYTSFF. In DNA, the CDR3 is TGTGCCAGCAGCGTGGATGGGGGAGGTGGCTACACCTCTTTCTTT. The chain carries TRBV9 and TRBJ1-1; a weak D match, TRBD1 (5 bases). V shed 2 bases and J shed 12 bases, with 23 bases lying between them. The CDR3 is made up of 15 amino acids. Germline V lookup: CDR1 SGDLS, CDR2 YYNGEE.

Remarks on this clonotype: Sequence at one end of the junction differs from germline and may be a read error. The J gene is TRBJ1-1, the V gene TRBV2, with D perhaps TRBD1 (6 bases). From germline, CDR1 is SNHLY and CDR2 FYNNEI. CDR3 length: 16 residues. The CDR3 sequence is CASSGAGSGRGYEQYF. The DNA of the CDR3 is TGTGCCAGCAGTGGAGCTGGGAGCGGGAGGGGGTACGAGCAGTACTTT. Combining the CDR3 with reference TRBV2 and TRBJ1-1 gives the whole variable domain EPEVTQTPSHQVTQMGQEVILRCVPISNHLYFYWYRQILGQKVEFLVSFYNNEISEKSEIFDDQFSVERPDGSNFTLKIRSTKLEDSAMYFCASSGAGSGRGYEQYFGQGTRLTVV.

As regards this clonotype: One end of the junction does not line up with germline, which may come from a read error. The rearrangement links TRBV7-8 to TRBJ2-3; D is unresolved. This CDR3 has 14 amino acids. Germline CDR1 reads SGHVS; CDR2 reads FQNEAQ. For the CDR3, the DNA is TGTGCCAGCAGCTTTGCGCCAGACGCCGAAGCCCTGTCCTTT. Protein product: CASSFAPDAEALSF.

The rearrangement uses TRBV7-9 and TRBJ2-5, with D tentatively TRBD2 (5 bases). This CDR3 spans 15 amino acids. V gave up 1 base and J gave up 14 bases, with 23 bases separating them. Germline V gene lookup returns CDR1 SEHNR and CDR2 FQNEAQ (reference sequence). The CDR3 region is CASSLVPGEQFFGYF. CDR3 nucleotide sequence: TGTGCCAGCAGCTTAGTACCCGGGGAGCAGTTTTTTGGATACTTC.

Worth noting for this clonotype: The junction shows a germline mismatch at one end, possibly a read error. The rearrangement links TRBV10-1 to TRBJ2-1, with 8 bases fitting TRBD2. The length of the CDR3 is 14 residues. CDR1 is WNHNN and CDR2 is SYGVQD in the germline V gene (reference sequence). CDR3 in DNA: TGCGCCATCAGTGTGGGAAGCGGGGGAGCTACGCAGATCTTC. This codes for CAISVGSGGATQIF.

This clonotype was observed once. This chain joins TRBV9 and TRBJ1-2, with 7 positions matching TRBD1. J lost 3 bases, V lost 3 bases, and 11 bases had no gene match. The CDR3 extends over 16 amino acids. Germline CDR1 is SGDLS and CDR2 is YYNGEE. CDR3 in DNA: TGTGCCAGCAGCGGACAGGGCAGGGGCTTGGACTATGGCTACACCTTC. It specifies CASSGQGRGLDYGYTF.

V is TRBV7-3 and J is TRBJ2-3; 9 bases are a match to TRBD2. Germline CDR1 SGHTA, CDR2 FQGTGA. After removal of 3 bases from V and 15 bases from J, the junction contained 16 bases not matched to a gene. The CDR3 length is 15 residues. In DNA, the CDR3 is TGTGCCAGCAGCTTGGCGGGAGGGGCCACAGCGCAGTATTATTTT. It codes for CASSLAGGATAQYYF.

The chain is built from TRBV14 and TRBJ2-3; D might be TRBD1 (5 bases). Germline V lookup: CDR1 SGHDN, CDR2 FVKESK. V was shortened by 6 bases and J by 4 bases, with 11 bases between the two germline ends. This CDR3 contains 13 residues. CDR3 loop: CASRDKGADTQYF. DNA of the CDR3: TGTGCCAGCAGGGACAAAGGCGCAGATACGCAGTATTTT.

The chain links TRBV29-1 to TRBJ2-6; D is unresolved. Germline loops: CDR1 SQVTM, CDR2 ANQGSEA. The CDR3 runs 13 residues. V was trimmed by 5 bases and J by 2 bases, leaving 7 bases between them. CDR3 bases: TGCAGCGTTAAAATCCCTGGGGCCAACGTCCTGACTTTC. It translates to CSVKIPGANVLTF.